Shown below are 26 T cell receptor beta chains from a single sample sequenced in a study of T-cell reconstitution after alpha-beta-depleted transplantation in children. Preparing the TCRbeta library involved the use of unique molecular identifiers. MiXCR was run by TCRdb on the PCR reads, yielding one entry per CDR3 protein. The sample carries a few hundred thousand distinct CDR3 sequences, 9.5% to 13% recorded once. Sequencing used PBMCs from the stem cell graft donor, obtained from the stem cell graft. The receptors come from a human donor who donated a stem cell graft to a child with acute myeloid leukemia.

This clonotype was seen only a few times. The chain has TRBV4-2 and TRBJ1-5; D not resolved. The V gene lost 1 base and the J gene lost 6 bases, with 13 bases spanning the gap. Germline CDR1 reads LGHNA; CDR2 reads YNFKEQ. This CDR3 comprises 15 residues. The CDR3 region has the DNA TGTGCCAGCAGCCAAGCCCAGGAGAGCGGTCAGCCCCAGCATTTT. It yields the protein CASSQAQESGQPQHF.

The rearrangement joins TRBV9 to TRBJ2-7; 7 nucleotides match TRBD2. CDR1 is SGDLS, CDR2 YYNGEE, per germline. The CDR3 loop spans 14 amino acids. Germline trimming cut 2 bases from V and 2 bases from J; bases unmatched to any gene: 4. This CDR3 is CASSVGGGAYEQYF. The CDR3 DNA follows: TGTGCCAGCAGCGTTGGGGGGGGGGCCTACGAGCAGTACTTC.

This clonotype was detected a few times. The chain recombines TRBV5-1 with TRBJ2-5; TRBD2 aligns across 8 bases. The CDR3 is 18 amino acids. The germline V gene encodes CDR1 SGHRS and CDR2 YFSETQ. With 3 bases clipped from V and 2 bases from J, the junction kept 15 bases outside the gene matches. The chain's CDR3 is CASSSYPNDGGVQETQYF. CDR3 nucleotides: TGCGCCAGCAGCTCCTACCCCAACGACGGGGGGGTACAAGAGACCCAGTACTTC.

The J gene is TRBJ2-1, the V gene TRBV6-2 or TRBV6-3; TRBD2 aligns across 11 bases. This CDR3 is built from 15 residues. Germline CDR1 is MNHEY and CDR2 is SVGEGT. Unmatched junction bases numbered 7, after V lost 7 bases and J lost 5 bases. The DNA of the CDR3 is TGTGCCAGCACCGCGGGGACTAGCGGTAACAATGAGCAGTTCTTC. Amino acid sequence: CASTAGTSGNNEQFF.

This clonotype came up many times. One end of the junction varies from germline; a read error may be responsible. J is TRBJ2-2 and V is TRBV20-1; possibly TRBD1 for D (6 bases). Germline assignment: CDR1 DFQATT and CDR2 SNEGSKA (reference sequence). The CDR3 loop spans 15 amino acids. CDR3: CSARGDNEYTGELFF. CDR3 sequence (DNA): TGCAGTGCCAGAGGGGACAACGAATACACCGGGGAGCTGTTTTTT.

J is TRBJ1-1 and V is TRBV7-2; no clear D gene. With 7 bases removed from V and 4 bases from J, the gap between germline ends came to 10 bases. The CDR3 loop spans 12 amino acids. The germline gives CDR1 SGHTA, CDR2 FQGNSA. Here the CDR3 DNA reads TGTGCCAGCACCTTCATGAGCACTGAAGCTTTCTTT. Protein: CASTFMSTEAFF.

In this sample, this clonotype turned up many times. V and J are TRBV29-1 and TRBJ2-5, with D perhaps given as TRBD1 or TRBD2 (5 bases each). The CDR3 length is 12 residues. Germline V gives CDR1 SQVTM, CDR2 ANQGSEA. V lost 3 bases and J 9 bases, leaving 14 bases between the germline ends. Written as DNA, the CDR3 is TGCAGCGTTGAGAGGGGAAGACTGGCCCAGTACTTC. Translated, it gives CSVERGRLAQYF.

The genes are TRBV5-5 and TRBJ1-1; the D is unclear. The length of the CDR3 is 12 residues. Trimming took off 0 bases at V and 3 bases at J, with 3 bases between the two ends. Per the germline V gene, CDR1 is SGHKS and CDR2 is YYEKEE (reference sequence). The CDR3 loop reads CASSLAYTEAFF. Here the CDR3 DNA reads TGTGCCAGCAGCTTGGCTTACACTGAAGCTTTCTTT.

This sequence joins TRBV18 and TRBJ1-1, with D unresolved. The V end was cut by 1 base, the J end by 4 bases, with 13 bases between. CDR3 size: 15 residues. Germline CDR1 KGHSH, CDR2 LQKENI. The CDR3 DNA is TGTGCCAGCTCACCACAGCCGGGGAGTAGCACTGAAGCTTTCTTT. It encodes CASSPQPGSSTEAFF.

The chain couples TRBV10-3 to TRBJ2-6, with D tentatively TRBD2 (6 bases). Trimming took off 7 bases at V and 4 bases at J, with 8 bases between the two ends. This CDR3 contains 13 residues. Germline V CDR1 and CDR2: ENHRY, SYGVKD. DNA of the CDR3: TGTGCCATCAAGGAGGGAGGGGCCAACGTCCTGACTTTC. Translation gives CAIKEGGANVLTF.

This clonotype was recorded at least ten times. The chain is built from TRBV29-1 and TRBJ2-2, with 7 bases aligning to TRBD2. V lost 7 bases and J lost 4; bases outside the gene matches: 12. Germline CDR1 is SQVTM and CDR2 is ANQGSEA. This CDR3 region has 15 residues. The CDR3 region has the DNA TGCAGCGCCGTGATAGGCGGGGGATCCACCGGGGAGCTGTTTTTT. Encoded protein: CSAVIGGGSTGELFF.

This clonotype was found a few times. The chain couples TRBV15 to TRBJ2-1; unclear D gene. V lost 2 bases and J 4 bases, leaving 12 bases between the germline ends. CDR3 length: 15 residues. Germline V CDR1 and CDR2: LNHNV, YYDKDF (reference sequence). The CDR3 reads CATSRPPKVYNEQFF. The CDR3 nucleotides are TGTGCCACCAGCAGACCCCCGAAGGTATACAATGAGCAGTTCTTC.

V and J are TRBV20-1 and TRBJ2-2, with 12 bases matching TRBD2. This CDR3 has 18 amino acids. Germline values: CDR1 DFQATT, CDR2 SNEGSKA (reference sequence). V was clipped by 0 bases and J by 6 bases; unmatched bases: 11. Written as DNA, the CDR3 is TGCAGTGCTAGAGACTTTACTAGCGGGGGGCCGGGGGCCGGGGAGCTGTTTTTT. As protein: CSARDFTSGGPGAGELFF.

This clonotype was detected many times. V and J are TRBV6-4 and TRBJ2-7; D perhaps matches TRBD1 (6 bases). The length of the CDR3 is 16 residues. Germline CDR1 reads MRHNA; CDR2 reads SNTAGT. Trimming removed 0 bases at V and 3 bases at J, with 15 bases between. In nucleotides, the CDR3 is TGTGCCAGCAGTGACTCGAGGGGACACCCCTGCTACGAGCAGTACGTC. Encoded protein: CASSDSRGHPCYEQYV.

The rearrangement uses TRBV10-3 and TRBJ2-7; maybe TRBD1 (5 bases). The CDR3 has 12 amino acids. With 3 bases removed from V and 6 bases from J, the gap between germline ends came to 9 bases. Looked up from germline, CDR1 is ENHRY and CDR2 is SYGVKD. CDR3 protein: CAISDQGGEQYV. The CDR3 nucleotides are TGTGCCATCAGTGATCAGGGTGGCGAGCAGTACGTC.

J is TRBJ2-3 and V is TRBV28; 7 positions agree with TRBD1. Trimming at V came to 1 base and at J to 5 bases, leaving 12 bases not matched to a gene. Germline CDR1 reads MDHEN; CDR2 reads SYDVKM. This CDR3 is 17 amino acids long. The CDR3 DNA follows: TGTGCCAGCAGTTTATCCCTGACAGGGATGGTGGGAGATACGCAGTATTTT. Protein sequence: CASSLSLTGMVGDTQYF.

The rearrangement joins TRBV7-2 to TRBJ2-2; D possibly corresponds to TRBD2 (5 bases). The CDR3 sequence is 16 residues long. Germline V gives CDR1 SGHTA, CDR2 FQGNSA. With 0 bases removed from V and 1 base from J, the gap between germline ends came to 9 bases. The CDR3 loop reads CASSLARAGNTGELFF. Written as DNA, the CDR3 is TGTGCCAGCAGCTTAGCGCGTGCGGGGAACACCGGGGAGCTGTTTTTT.

The chain combines TRBV6-5 with TRBJ2-1; D unresolved. The V end lost 2 bases, the J end lost 4 bases, and 6 bases lay between the germline ends. There are 13 residues in the CDR3. Germline V gene lookup returns CDR1 MNHEY and CDR2 SVGAGI. The CDR3 bases are TGTGCCAGCAGTTACGTCCAGTACAATGAGCAGTTCTTC. Its protein product is CASSYVQYNEQFF.

This clonotype was detected ten times or more. The V call is TRBV29-1, the J call TRBJ2-3, with D possibly matching TRBD2 (6 bases). This CDR3 contains 14 residues. CDR1 and CDR2 (germline): SQVTM, ANQGSEA. Deletions cut 4 bases from V and 3 bases from J, with 14 bases between. The CDR3 is CSVVVQGGTDTQYF. The CDR3 DNA reads as TGCAGCGTTGTGGTTCAGGGAGGTACAGATACGCAGTATTTT.

Many counts were recorded for this clonotype. The V call is TRBV29-1, the J call TRBJ2-2; no clear D gene. Looked up from germline, CDR1 is SQVTM and CDR2 is ANQGSEA. V shed 6 bases and J shed 5 bases, with 10 bases lying between them. This CDR3 has 12 amino acids. The CDR3 spells CSVLHVTGELFF. The CDR3, as DNA: TGCAGCGTCCTACATGTAACCGGGGAGCTGTTTTTT.

This clonotype was found a few times. J is TRBJ2-2 and V is TRBV5-1, with 9 nucleotides matching TRBD2. Germline CDR1 SGHRS, CDR2 YFSETQ. Unmatched junction bases numbered 6, after V lost 4 bases and J lost 2 bases. The CDR3 is made up of 16 amino acids. The CDR3 loop reads CASSKGLAANTGELFF. CDR3 in DNA: TGCGCCAGCAGCAAGGGACTAGCTGCAAACACCGGGGAGCTGTTTTTT.

This clonotype came up once. The V call is TRBV12-3 or TRBV12-4, the J call TRBJ2-6, with D tentatively TRBD1 or TRBD2 (5 bases each). The CDR3 is 17 residues long. Trimming removed 3 bases from V and 0 bases from J, with 12 bases in between. The CDR3 DNA sequence: TGTGCCAGCAGTTTCCGGGACCCCCTCTCTGGGGCCAACGTCCTGACTTTC. As protein: CASSFRDPLSGANVLTF.

The CDR3 reads CASNRGGSYNEQFF. CDR3 DNA: TGTGCCAGCAACAGGGGAGGCTCCTACAATGAGCAGTTCTTC. V gene TRBV2 combines with J gene TRBJ2-1, with TRBD1 as a possible D gene (7 bases). The CDR3 consists of 14 residues. The germline V gene encodes CDR1 SNHLY and CDR2 FYNNEI. V lost 7 bases, J lost 0 bases, and 10 bases lay in between.

This clonotype was seen only a few times. The chain combines TRBV30 with TRBJ2-2; 7 bases agree with TRBD1. Per the germline V gene, CDR1 is GTSNPN and CDR2 is SVGIG (reference sequence). Losses at the gene ends were 4 bases for V and 1 base for J; bases not matched to a gene: 3. The CDR3 loop spans 14 amino acids. Here the CDR3 DNA reads TGTGCCTGGAACAGACAGGGGAACACCGGGGAGCTGTTTTTT. Protein sequence: CAWNRQGNTGELFF. Full variable domain (remainder filled in from reference TRBV30 and TRBJ2-2): SQTIHQWPATLVQPVGSPLSLECTVEGTSNPNLYWYRQAAGRGLQLLFYSVGIGQISSEVPQNLSASRPQDRQFILSSKKLLLSDSGFYLCAWNRQGNTGELFFGEGSRLTVL.

This clonotype was found many times. The chain links TRBV18 to TRBJ2-7, with 8 bases that match TRBD1. This CDR3 spans 14 amino acids. Germline V lookup: CDR1 KGHSH, CDR2 LQKENI. V lost 3 bases, J lost 2 bases, and 3 bases stayed unmatched. CDR3 sequence: CASSPGDRPYEQYV. CDR3 DNA sequence: TGTGCCAGCTCACCTGGGGACAGGCCCTACGAGCAGTACGTC.

This chain joins TRBV2 and TRBJ1-5; D gene ambiguous. V shed 4 bases and J shed 3 bases, with 16 bases lying between them. The V gene's germline CDR1 is SNHLY and CDR2 FYNNEI. CDR3 size: 16 residues. In DNA, the CDR3 is TGTGCCAGCAGTGTACGTTTGTCTGGGCACAATCAGCCCCAGCATTTT. Residues: CASSVRLSGHNQPQHF.